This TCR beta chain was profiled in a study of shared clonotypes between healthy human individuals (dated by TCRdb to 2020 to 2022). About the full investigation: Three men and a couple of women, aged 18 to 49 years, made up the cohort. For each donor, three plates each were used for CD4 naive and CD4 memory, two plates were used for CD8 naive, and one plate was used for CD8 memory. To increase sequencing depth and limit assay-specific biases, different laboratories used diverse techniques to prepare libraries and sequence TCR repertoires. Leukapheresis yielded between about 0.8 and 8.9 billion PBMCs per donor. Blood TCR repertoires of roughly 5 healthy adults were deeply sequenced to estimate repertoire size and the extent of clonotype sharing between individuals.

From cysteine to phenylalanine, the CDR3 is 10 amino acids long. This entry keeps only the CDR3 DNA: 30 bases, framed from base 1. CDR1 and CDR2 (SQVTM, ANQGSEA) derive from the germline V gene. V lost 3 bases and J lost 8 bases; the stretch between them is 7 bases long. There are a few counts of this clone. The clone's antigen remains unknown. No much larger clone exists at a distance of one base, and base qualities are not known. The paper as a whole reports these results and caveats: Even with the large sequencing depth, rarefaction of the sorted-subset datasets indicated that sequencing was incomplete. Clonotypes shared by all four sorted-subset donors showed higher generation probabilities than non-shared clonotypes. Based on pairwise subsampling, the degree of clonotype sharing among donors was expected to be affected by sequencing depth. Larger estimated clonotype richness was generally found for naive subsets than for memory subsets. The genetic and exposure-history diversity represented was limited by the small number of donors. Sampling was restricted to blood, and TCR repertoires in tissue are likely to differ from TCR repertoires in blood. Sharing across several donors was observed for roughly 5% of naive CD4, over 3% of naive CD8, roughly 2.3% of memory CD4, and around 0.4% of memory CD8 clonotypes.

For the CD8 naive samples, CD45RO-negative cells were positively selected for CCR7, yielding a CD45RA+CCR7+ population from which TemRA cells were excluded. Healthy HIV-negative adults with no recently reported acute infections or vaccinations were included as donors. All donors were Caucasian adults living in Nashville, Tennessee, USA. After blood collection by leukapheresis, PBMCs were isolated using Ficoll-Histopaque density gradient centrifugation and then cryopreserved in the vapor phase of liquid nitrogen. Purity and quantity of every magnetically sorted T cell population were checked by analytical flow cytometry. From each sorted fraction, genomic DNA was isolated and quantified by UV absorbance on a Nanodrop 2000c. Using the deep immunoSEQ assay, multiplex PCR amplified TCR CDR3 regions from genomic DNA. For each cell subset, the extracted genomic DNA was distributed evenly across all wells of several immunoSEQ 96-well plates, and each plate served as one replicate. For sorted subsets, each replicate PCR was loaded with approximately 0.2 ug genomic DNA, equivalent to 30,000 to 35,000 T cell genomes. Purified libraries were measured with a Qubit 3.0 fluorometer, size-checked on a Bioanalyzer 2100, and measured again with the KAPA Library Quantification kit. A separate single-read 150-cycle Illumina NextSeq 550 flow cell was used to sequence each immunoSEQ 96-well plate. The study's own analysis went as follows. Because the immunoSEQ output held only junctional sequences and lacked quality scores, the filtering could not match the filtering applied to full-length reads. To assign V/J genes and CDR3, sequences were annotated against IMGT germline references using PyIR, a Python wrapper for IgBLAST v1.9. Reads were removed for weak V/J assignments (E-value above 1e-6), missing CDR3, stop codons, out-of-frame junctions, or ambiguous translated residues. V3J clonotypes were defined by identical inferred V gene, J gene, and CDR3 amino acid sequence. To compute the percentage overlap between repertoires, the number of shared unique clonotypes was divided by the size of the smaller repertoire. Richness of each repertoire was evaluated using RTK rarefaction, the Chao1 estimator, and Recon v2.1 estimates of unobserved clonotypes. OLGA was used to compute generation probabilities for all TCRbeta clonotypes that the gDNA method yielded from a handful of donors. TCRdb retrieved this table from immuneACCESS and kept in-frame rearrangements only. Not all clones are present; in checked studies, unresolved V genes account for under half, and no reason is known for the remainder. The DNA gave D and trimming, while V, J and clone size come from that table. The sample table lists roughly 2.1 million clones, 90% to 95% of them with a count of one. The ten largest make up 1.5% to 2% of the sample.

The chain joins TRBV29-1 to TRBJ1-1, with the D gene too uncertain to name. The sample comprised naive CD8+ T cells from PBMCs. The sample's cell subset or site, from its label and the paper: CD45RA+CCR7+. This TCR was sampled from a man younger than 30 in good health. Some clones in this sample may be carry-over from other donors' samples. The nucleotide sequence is TGCAGCGTTGACACCGGGGAAGCTTTCTTT. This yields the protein CSVDTGEAFF.